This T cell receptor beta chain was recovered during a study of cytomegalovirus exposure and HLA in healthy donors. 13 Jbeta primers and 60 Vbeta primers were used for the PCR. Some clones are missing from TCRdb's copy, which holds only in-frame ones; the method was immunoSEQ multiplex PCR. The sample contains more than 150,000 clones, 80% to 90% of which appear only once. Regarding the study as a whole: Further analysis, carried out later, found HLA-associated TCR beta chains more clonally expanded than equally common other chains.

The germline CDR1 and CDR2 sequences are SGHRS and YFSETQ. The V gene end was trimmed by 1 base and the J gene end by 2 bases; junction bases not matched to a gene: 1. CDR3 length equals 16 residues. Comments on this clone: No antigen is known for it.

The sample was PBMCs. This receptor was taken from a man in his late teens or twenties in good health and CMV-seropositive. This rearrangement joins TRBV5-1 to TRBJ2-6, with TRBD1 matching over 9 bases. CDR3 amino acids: CASSLTGGPGANVLTF. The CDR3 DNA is TGCGCCAGCAGCTTGACAGGGGGCCCTGGGGCCAACGTCCTGACTTTC.